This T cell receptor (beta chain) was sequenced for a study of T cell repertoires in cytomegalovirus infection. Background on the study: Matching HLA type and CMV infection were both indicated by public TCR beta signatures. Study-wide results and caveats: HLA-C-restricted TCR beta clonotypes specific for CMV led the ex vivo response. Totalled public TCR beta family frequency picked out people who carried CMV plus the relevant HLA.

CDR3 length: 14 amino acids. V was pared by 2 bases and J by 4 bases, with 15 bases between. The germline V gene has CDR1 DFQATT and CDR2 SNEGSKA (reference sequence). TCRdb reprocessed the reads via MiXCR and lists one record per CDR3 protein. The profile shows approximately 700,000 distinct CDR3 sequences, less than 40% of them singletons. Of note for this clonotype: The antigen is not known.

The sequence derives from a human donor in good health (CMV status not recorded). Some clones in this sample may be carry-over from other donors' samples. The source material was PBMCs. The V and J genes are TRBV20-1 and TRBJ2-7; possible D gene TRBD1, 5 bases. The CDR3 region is CSARLGRTPYEQYF. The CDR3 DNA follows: TGCAGTGCTAGACTTGGCAGGACACCATACGAGCAGTACTTC.